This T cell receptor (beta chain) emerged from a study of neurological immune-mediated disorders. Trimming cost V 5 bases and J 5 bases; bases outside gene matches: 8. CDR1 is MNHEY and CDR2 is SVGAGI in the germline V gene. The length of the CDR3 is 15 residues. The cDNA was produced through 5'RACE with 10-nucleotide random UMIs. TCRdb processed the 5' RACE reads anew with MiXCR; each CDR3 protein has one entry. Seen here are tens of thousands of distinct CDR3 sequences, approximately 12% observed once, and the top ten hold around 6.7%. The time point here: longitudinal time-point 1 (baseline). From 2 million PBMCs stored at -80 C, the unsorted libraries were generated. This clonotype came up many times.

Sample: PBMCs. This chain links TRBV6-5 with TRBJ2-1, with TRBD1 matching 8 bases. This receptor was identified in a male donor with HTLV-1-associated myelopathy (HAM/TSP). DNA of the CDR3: TGTGCCAGCAGTCGCCGGACAGGGTCGAACAATGAGCAGTTCTTC. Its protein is CASSRRTGSNNEQFF.